Here is one T cell receptor beta chain with its context. TCRdb's copy holds only in-frame clones and misses some; the assay was immunoSEQ multiplex PCR. The sample yields roughly 720,000 clones, roughly 87% seen once. The data were obtained in a study of shared clonotypes between healthy human individuals. Looked up from germline, CDR1 is SGDLS and CDR2 is YYNGEE. The V end lost 3 bases, the J end lost 12 bases, and 16 bases lay between the germline ends. The CDR3 is 13 residues long. The sequence derives from a man aged 18 to 35 in good health. Some clones in this sample may be carry-over from other donors' samples. The chain is built from TRBV9 and TRBJ2-1, with a possible D match to TRBD2 (5 bases). The sample was memory CD8+ T cells from PBMCs. Stated subset: CD45RO+ cells pooled with CCR7-negative TemRA cells. For the CDR3, the DNA is TGTGCCAGCAGCGGGGCTTCCCCGGCGGGGCAGTTCTTC. Its protein is CASSGASPAGQFF.